This is a list of T cell receptor beta chains from one sample in a study of cytomegalovirus exposure and HLA in healthy donors. TCRdb's copy holds only in-frame clones and misses some; the assay was immunoSEQ multiplex PCR. The table shows roughly 40,000 clones, with approximately 81% occurring only once. Sequences were obtained from PBMCs. These receptors were taken from a man between 50 and 59 years old in good health and CMV-seronegative. CDR3s include the opening cysteine and the closing phenylalanine or tryptophan. D genes are given only for firm matches. Clone size appears in some rows only: once, few, many, or a class for an expanded clone.

j_call d_call cdr3_length clone_size v_call cdr3_nt cdr3_aa
TRBJ1-2 TRBD1 14 - TRBV6-5 TGTGCCAGCAGTTCCGGGACAGGGATCTATGGCTACACCTTC CASSSGTGIYGYTF
TRBJ2-2 TRBD2 19 few TRBV4-3 TGCGCCAGCAGCCAAGAGGAGGGTGGGGAGGGTTGGACCGCCGGGGAGCTGTTTTTT CASSQEEGGEGWTAGELFF
TRBJ1-6 TRBD1 16 - TRBV5-3 TGTGCCAGAAGACTCGGACAGGGCGAGTCTAATTCACCCCTCCACTTT CARRLGQGESNSPLHF
TRBJ2-7 - 14 - TRBV19 TGTGCCAGTAGTCCACGGGGCAGGGGAATGGAGCAGTACTTC CASSPRGRGMEQYF
TRBJ2-7 TRBD2 14 few TRBV6-5 TGTGCCAGCCGAGGGAGCGGGAGTCTCTACGAGCAGTACTTC CASRGSGSLYEQYF
TRBJ1-5 - 13 - TRBV7-9 TGTCCCAGCAGCTCAAGCCATAATCAGCCCCAGCATTTT CPSSSSHNQPQHF
TRBJ1-6 TRBD1 14 - TRBV6-6 TGTGCCAGCAGTCAGGACAGGGGAAGTTCACCCCTCCACTTT CASSQDRGSSPLHF
TRBJ1-2 - 13 - TRBV28 TGTGCCAGCAGTTTAGGACACAACTATGGCTACACCTTC CASSLGHNYGYTF
TRBJ1-1 TRBD1 12 - TRBV28 TGTGCCAGCATTCCAAACAGGGGGGCCGCTTTCTTT CASIPNRGAAFF
TRBJ1-2 TRBD1 14 - TRBV19 TGTGCCAGTACCCCGACAGGGGGCTACCCGATTTACACCTTC CASTPTGGYPIYTF
TRBJ2-5 TRBD1 15 - TRBV19 TGTGCCAGTAGTTCCGGGACAGGGGGCCAAGAGACCCAGTACTTC CASSSGTGGQETQYF
TRBJ2-3 - 16 - TRBV9 TGTGCCAGCAGCCCAGCCCCCGGGACAAGCACAGATACGCAGTATTTT CASSPAPGTSTDTQYF
TRBJ1-1 - 14 once TRBV6-5 TGTGCCAGCAGCGACACGATGATGAACACTGAAGCTTTCTTT CASSDTMMNTEAFF
TRBJ2-1 TRBD2 14 - TRBV5-1 TGCGCCAGCAGAAAAGCGGGAGTTATCAATGAGCAGTTCTTC CASRKAGVINEQFF
TRBJ2-2 - 14 - TRBV28 TGTGCCAGCACCACGAATGGAGAGGCCGGGGAGCTGTTTTTT CASTTNGEAGELFF
TRBJ2-3 - 13 - TRBV4-1 TGCGCCAGCAGAGGAGCTGGCACAGATACGCAGTATTTT CASRGAGTDTQYF
TRBJ1-4 - 15 - TRBV5-1 TGCGCCAGCAGCTCGGAAAGCGGTGGGGATAGGATCAGGTTTTTT CASSSESGGDRIRFF
TRBJ1-4 TRBD1 12 - TRBV10-1 TGCGCCAGCAGAGGGACAGGGCAAAAACTGTTTTTT CASRGTGQKLFF
TRBJ2-1 - 15 once TRBV4-3 TGCGCCAGCAGCCAAGATGGGAGCTCCTACAATGGGCAGTTCTTC CASSQDGSSYNGQFF
TRBJ2-1 - 13 - TRBV28 TGTGCCAGCACCCCCCTTCAGGGAGGCAAGCAGTTCTTC CASTPLQGGKQFF
TRBJ2-3 - 13 once TRBV5-1 TGCGCCAGCAGCGGGCAATTTCTGGATACGCAGTATTTT CASSGQFLDTQYF
TRBJ1-1 - 13 few TRBV5-4 TGTGCCAGCAGCTTGGAGTCAGCGCGTGAAGCTTTCTTT CASSLESAREAFF
TRBJ1-4 - 15 - TRBV4-1 TGCGCCAGCAGCCAAGAAGGGCAGGGTAATGAAAAACTGTTTTTT CASSQEGQGNEKLFF